Listed here are 9 T cell receptor beta chains from one sample, sequenced in a study of blood T cell repertoires in COVID-19. Sequenced by immunoSEQ multiplex PCR; TCRdb stores in-frame clones only, minus some. The data hold approximately 270,000 clones, with approximately 83% observed a single time. Source material: PBMCs or T cells enriched from blood (not recorded which). The receptors were sampled from a woman aged 45-65 years who had recovered from COVID-19.

A few counts support this clone. The chain has TRBV27 and TRBJ1-1; D possibly corresponds to TRBD1 (6 bases). Germline CDR1 MNHEY, CDR2 SMNVEV (reference sequence). This CDR3 region has 15 residues. Between the trimmed V and J ends, which lost 4 bases and 0 bases, there was a span of 12 bases. The CDR3 reads CASSSGQLMNTEAFF. The CDR3 nucleotides read TGTGCCAGCAGTTCCGGACAGCTCATGAACACTGAAGCTTTCTTT.

The chain is built from TRBV28 and TRBJ1-2, with D unclear. CDR1 is MDHEN, CDR2 SYDVKM, per germline. The CDR3 is 14 residues long. V was shortened by 0 bases and J by 3 bases, with 8 bases between the two germline ends. The CDR3 loop is CASSLWRVDYGYTF. In DNA, the CDR3 is TGTGCCAGCAGTTTATGGCGAGTCGACTATGGCTACACCTTC.

The chain recombines TRBV19 with TRBJ1-5, with D possibly matching TRBD1 (5 bases). The V gene's germline CDR1 is LNHDA and CDR2 SQIVND (reference sequence). This CDR3 contains 17 residues. The V end lost 8 bases, the J end lost 6 bases, and 26 bases lay between the germline ends. The CDR3 reads CASRGRGKGAASQPQHF. CDR3 nucleotides: TGTGCCAGTCGAGGGCGGGGGAAAGGAGCCGCATCTCAGCCCCAGCATTTT. Variable domain in full (rest from reference TRBV19 and TRBJ1-5): DGGITQSPKYLFRKEGQNVTLSCEQNLNHDAMYWYRQDPGQGLRLIYYSQIVNDFQKGDIAEGYSVSREKKESFPLTVTSAQKNPTAFYLCASRGRGKGAASQPQHFGDGTRLSIL.

J is TRBJ2-1 and V is TRBV21-1; the table's D call of TRBD1 was not tested on the DNA. TRBV21-1 has pseudogene status. CDR3 length equals 19 residues. The CDR3 nucleotides are TGTGCCAGCAGCAAAGACATCCATCCGGGACAGGGTTTTAAAAATGAGCAGTTCTTC. Encoded protein: CASSKDIHPGQGFKNEQFF.

The chain is built from TRBV27 and TRBJ2-5; D unclear. The germline V and J ends were trimmed by 4 bases and 3 bases, with 15 bases remaining between them. Looked up from germline, CDR1 is MNHEY and CDR2 is SMNVEV (reference sequence). The CDR3 covers 15 residues. CDR3 sequence reads: CASSSSERLKETQYF. The CDR3 DNA reads as TGTGCCAGCAGTTCCAGCGAACGGTTGAAAGAGACCCAGTACTTC.

CDR3 amino acids: CASSFHLDRVVSYEQYF. In DNA form, the CDR3 reads TGTGCCAGCAGCTTCCATCTTGACAGGGTAGTGTCCTACGAGCAGTACTTC. The chain has TRBV7-2 and TRBJ2-7; 7 bases map to TRBD1. Germline-derived CDR1 and CDR2 are SGHTA and FQGNSA. V dropped 3 bases and J dropped 1; count of bases not matched to a gene: 12. This CDR3 spans 17 amino acids.

This clone appeared a single time. V and J are TRBV5-1 and TRBJ1-2; tentatively, D is TRBD1 (6 bases). The CDR3 sequence is 13 residues long. The V and J ends lost 0 bases and 8 bases respectively, with 11 bases between them. Germline V gene sequence: CDR1 SGHRS, CDR2 YFSETQ. The CDR3 spells CASSLEVRGGYTF. Here the CDR3 DNA reads TGCGCCAGCAGCTTGGAGGTCAGGGGAGGCTACACCTTC.

This clone has a handful of counts. J is TRBJ2-2 and V is TRBV7-2; the D gene is possibly TRBD1 (5 bases). V was clipped by 5 bases and J by 7 bases, with 14 bases between them. This CDR3 has 14 residues. CDR1 SGHTA and CDR2 FQGNSA come from the germline V gene. The CDR3 here is CASSPTGAVGELFF. The DNA for the CDR3 is TGTGCCAGCAGCCCGACTGGGGCAGTCGGGGAGCTGTTTTTT.

This chain joins TRBV29-1 and TRBJ1-1, with D perhaps matching TRBD1 (5 bases). V was shortened by 6 bases and J by 4 bases, with 15 bases between the two germline ends. The length of the CDR3 is 13 residues. Germline loops: CDR1 SQVTM, CDR2 ANQGSEA. In nucleotides, the CDR3 is TGCAGCGTCGGGGGGGATACGGGCACTGAAGCTTTCTTT. It encodes CSVGGDTGTEAFF. The full variable domain, completed using reference TRBV29-1 and TRBJ1-1, is SAVISQKPSRDICQRGTSLTIQCQVDSQVTMMFWYRQQPGQSLTLIATANQGSEATYESGFVIDKFPISRPNLTFSTLTVSNMSPEDSSIYLCSVGGDTGTEAFFGQGTRLTVV.